The rows below give T cell receptor beta chains drawn from one sample of a study of a mutant IDH1 vaccine in newly diagnosed glioma. TCRdb's table, derived via immunoSEQ multiplex PCR, lists solely in-frame clones and lacks some. The data contain 98,000 or so clones, approximately 90% of them singletons. The starting material was PBMCs, obtained from a glioma patient treated with radiotherapy, temozolomide or both. These receptors all come from a woman aged 50 to 65 with glioma. Each CDR3 is given with its conserved first and last residue. D genes are given only for firm matches. Some rows have no size entry. The others give once, few or many, or a class for an expanded clone.

cdr3_aa	cdr3_nt	v_call	d_call	clone_size	j_call
CASSPGGKNIQYF	TGTGCCAGCTCACCAGGGGGCAAAAACATTCAGTACTTC	TRBV18	.	.	TRBJ2-4
CASSGTSGSGEQFF	TGTGCCAGCAGCGGGACTAGCGGGAGCGGGGAGCAGTTCTTC	TRBV9	TRBD2	.	TRBJ2-1
CASSAGTGGVYEQYF	TGTGCCAGCAGCGCCGGGACAGGGGGCGTCTACGAGCAGTACTTC	TRBV6-1	TRBD1	.	TRBJ2-7
CASSVDTTGYGYTF	TGTGCCAGCAGCGTGGACACGACAGGGTATGGCTACACCTTC	TRBV9	TRBD1	.	TRBJ1-2
CASSTTFRALSDYGYTF	TGTGCCAGCAGCACGACTTTCCGGGCCCTTTCTGACTATGGCTACACCTTC	TRBV5-8	.	.	TRBJ1-2
CASRVPGTTNEKLFF	TGTGCCAGCAGAGTCCCCGGGACAACTAATGAAAAACTGTTTTTT	TRBV2	.	.	TRBJ1-4
CASSLVFSGGRQETQYF	TGTGCCAGCAGCTTAGTATTTTCGGGAGGGCGTCAAGAGACCCAGTACTTC	TRBV11-2	TRBD2	.	TRBJ2-5
CASSPGHSYTGELFF	TGTGCCAGCAGCCCGGGACACAGCTACACCGGGGAGCTGTTTTTT	TRBV11-2	.	.	TRBJ2-2
CASSPGTPSSGNTIYF	TGTGCCAGCAGCCCCGGGACTCCGAGCTCTGGAAACACCATATATTTT	TRBV11-2	.	.	TRBJ1-3
CASSLVGLAGANEQFF	TGCGCCAGCAGCTTGGTAGGGCTAGCGGGAGCCAATGAGCAGTTCTTC	TRBV5-1	TRBD2	few	TRBJ2-1
CASIRVHYEQYF	TGTGCCAGCATAAGGGTCCACTACGAGCAGTACTTC	TRBV6-1	.	once	TRBJ2-7
CASSLAKGQGAYEQYF	TGTGCCAGCAGCTTAGCCAAGGGACAGGGAGCTTACGAGCAGTACTTC	TRBV7-9	TRBD1	.	TRBJ2-7
CASSSDRSLWGYTF	TGTGCCAGCAGCTCGGACAGGTCCCTTTGGGGCTACACCTTC	TRBV7-2	TRBD1	.	TRBJ1-2
CASSQPGTGGSLGGNTIYF	TGTGCCAGCAGCCAACCTGGGACGGGGGGCAGCTTAGGAGGAAACACCATATATTTT	TRBV4-2	.	.	TRBJ1-3
CASSLDLTDTQYF	TGTGCCAGCAGCTTAGACCTCACAGATACGCAGTATTTT	TRBV7-9	.	.	TRBJ2-3
CASSLYPNEQFF	TGTGCCAGCAGTTTATATCCTAATGAGCAGTTCTTC	TRBV27	.	.	TRBJ2-1
CASSLKTGTLPYNEQFF	TGTGCCAGCAGCTTAAAAACCGGGACGCTCCCCTACAATGAGCAGTTCTTC	TRBV5-6	.	.	TRBJ2-1
CASSTGTGGPGTQYF	TGTGCCAGCAGTACCGGGACAGGGGGACCCGGTACGCAGTATTTT	TRBV27	TRBD1	.	TRBJ2-3
CASSEGLAGDIQYF	TGCGCCAGCAGTGAGGGACTAGCGGGAGACATTCAGTACTTC	TRBV10-2	TRBD2	.	TRBJ2-4
CASSLGENTEAFF	TGTGCCAGCTCCCTCGGGGAGAACACTGAAGCTTTCTTT	TRBV18	.	.	TRBJ1-1
CASSVGQGTEAFF	TGTGCCAGCAGCGTCGGGCAGGGCACTGAAGCTTTCTTT	TRBV11-3	.	.	TRBJ1-1
CASSLRGMDGSYTF	TGTGCCAGCAGCTTAAGGGGCATGGACGGGAGCTACACCTTC	TRBV11-2	.	.	TRBJ1-2
CASSLGAGGTEAFF	TGTGCCAGCAGCTTGGGGGCAGGGGGCACTGAAGCTTTCTTT	TRBV5-4	TRBD1	.	TRBJ1-1
CASSPRDGNEKLFF	TGTGCCAGCTCACCACGGGACGGTAATGAAAAACTGTTTTTT	TRBV18	.	.	TRBJ1-4
CASSPPRTGAGNTIYF	TGTGCCAGCTCACCACCCCGGACAGGGGCTGGAAACACCATATATTTT	TRBV18	TRBD1	.	TRBJ1-3
CASSSGVAKAYEQYF	TGTGCCAGTAGTTCCGGGGTAGCCAAGGCCTACGAGCAGTACTTC	TRBV19	.	.	TRBJ2-7
CASSVAGGVFYNEQFF	TGTGCCAGCAGCGTAGCGGGCGGTGTTTTTTACAATGAGCAGTTCTTC	TRBV9	.	.	TRBJ2-1
CASSIVWGGTQPQHF	TGTGCCAGTAGTATCGTATGGGGGGGGACCCAGCCCCAGCATTTT	TRBV19	.	.	TRBJ1-5
CASSINRGREKLFF	TGTGCCAGCAGTATTAACAGGGGGCGGGAAAAACTGTTTTTT	TRBV2	TRBD1	once	TRBJ1-4
CASSSETGITMTDTQYF	TGTGCCAGCAGCTCGGAGACAGGGATAACTATGACAGATACGCAGTATTTT	TRBV7-2	TRBD1	.	TRBJ2-3
CASSLDLTGGEQFF	TGTGCCAGCAGCTTAGACTTGACGGGAGGTGAGCAGTTCTTC	TRBV7-9	TRBD2	.	TRBJ2-1
CASGTGTTGELFF	TGTGCCAGCGGGACAGGGACCACCGGGGAGCTGTTTTTT	TRBV9	TRBD1	.	TRBJ2-2
CAISDPPLGGTNTEAFF	TGTGCCATCAGTGACCCCCCCCTGGGCGGAACGAACACTGAAGCTTTCTTT	TRBV10-3	.	.	TRBJ1-1
CASRGQGPQPQHF	TGTGCCAGCAGGGGACAGGGGCCACAGCCCCAGCATTTT	TRBV6-5	TRBD1	.	TRBJ1-5
CASSVAPNGELFF	TGTGCCAGCAGCGTAGCACCGAACGGGGAGCTGTTTTTT	TRBV9	.	once	TRBJ2-2
CASSFGVQETQYF	TGTGCCAGCAGTTTCGGCGTACAAGAGACCCAGTACTTC	TRBV27	.	.	TRBJ2-5
CASSLGEQYF	TGTGCCAGCAGTTTGGGCGAGCAGTACTTC	TRBV28	.	.	TRBJ2-7
CASSPLADPSYNEQFF	TGTGCCAGTAGTCCCCTTGCGGACCCCTCCTACAATGAGCAGTTCTTC	TRBV19	.	.	TRBJ2-1
CASSSPGRAGGGYTF	TGTGCCAGCAGTTCACCTGGGAGGGCAGGAGGTGGCTACACCTTC	TRBV27	.	.	TRBJ1-2
CASSLGGYEQYF	TGTGCCAGCAGTTTAGGGGGTTACGAGCAGTACTTC	TRBV27	.	once	TRBJ2-7
CASSLSATGELFF	TGTGCCAGCAGCTTATCCGCCACCGGGGAGCTGTTTTTT	TRBV13	.	.	TRBJ2-2
CASSVGGAGNQPQHF	TGTGCCAGCAGCGTAGGGGGGGCAGGCAATCAGCCCCAGCATTTT	TRBV9	.	.	TRBJ1-5
CASSLDANTIYF	TGTGCCAGCAGCTTAGATGCAAACACCATATATTTT	TRBV7-6	.	once	TRBJ1-3
CASSIHATGELFF	TGTGCCAGTAGTATACACGCCACCGGGGAGCTGTTTTTT	TRBV19	.	once	TRBJ2-2
CASSPGQGRNTEAFF	TGTGCCAGCTCACCGGGACAGGGGCGCAACACTGAAGCTTTCTTT	TRBV18	TRBD1	.	TRBJ1-1
CASSVEASGPYEQYF	TGTGCCAGCAGCGTAGAGGCTAGCGGGCCCTACGAGCAGTACTTC	TRBV9	TRBD2	.	TRBJ2-7
CASSLGVVTSGLQETQYF	TGTGCCAGCAGTTTAGGGGTAGTGACTAGCGGGCTCCAAGAGACCCAGTACTTC	TRBV28	TRBD2	.	TRBJ2-5
CASSHGPTRNTEAFF	TGCGCCAGCAGCCATGGACCTACAAGGAACACTGAAGCTTTCTTT	TRBV4-1	.	.	TRBJ1-1
CASSNRGTPNGYTF	TGTGCCAGCTCAAACAGGGGGACTCCTAACGGCTACACCTTC	TRBV18	TRBD1	.	TRBJ1-2